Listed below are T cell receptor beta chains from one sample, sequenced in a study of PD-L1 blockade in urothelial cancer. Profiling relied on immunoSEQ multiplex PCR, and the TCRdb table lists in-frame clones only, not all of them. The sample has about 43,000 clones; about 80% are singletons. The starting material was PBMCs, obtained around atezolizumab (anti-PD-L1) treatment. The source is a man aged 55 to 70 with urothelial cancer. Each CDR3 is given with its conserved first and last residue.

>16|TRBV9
CASSVVGGGASDTQYF
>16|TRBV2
CASSESLLAGNSPLHF
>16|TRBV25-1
CASSEEGSLGKNIQYF
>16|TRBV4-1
CASSLPTSGGRETQYF
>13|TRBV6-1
CASRGWTGGEAFF
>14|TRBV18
CASSPGRHTDTQYF
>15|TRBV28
CASSFGQGINQPQHF
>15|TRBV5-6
CASSPSPRGAETQYF
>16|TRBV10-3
CAISEHGQQDTDTQYF
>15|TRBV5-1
CASSFGDTSTDTQYF
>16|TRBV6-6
CASSYWLAGDTYEQYF
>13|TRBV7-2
CASSGSREAEQFF